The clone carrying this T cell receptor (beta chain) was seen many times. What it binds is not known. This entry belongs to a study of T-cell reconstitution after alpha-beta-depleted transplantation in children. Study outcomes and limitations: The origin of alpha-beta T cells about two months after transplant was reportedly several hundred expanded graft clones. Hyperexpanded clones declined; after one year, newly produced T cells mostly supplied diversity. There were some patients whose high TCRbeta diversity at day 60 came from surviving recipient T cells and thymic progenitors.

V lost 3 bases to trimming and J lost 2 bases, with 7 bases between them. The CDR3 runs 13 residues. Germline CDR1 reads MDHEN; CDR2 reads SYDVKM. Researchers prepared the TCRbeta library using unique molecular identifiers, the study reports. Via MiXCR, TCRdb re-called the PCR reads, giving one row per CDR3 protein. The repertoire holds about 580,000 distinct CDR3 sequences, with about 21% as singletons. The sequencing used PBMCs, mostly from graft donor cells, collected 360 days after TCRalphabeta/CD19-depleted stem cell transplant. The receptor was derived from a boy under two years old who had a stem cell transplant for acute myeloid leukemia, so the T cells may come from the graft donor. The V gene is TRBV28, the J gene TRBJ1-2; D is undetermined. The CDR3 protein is CASSFETNYGYTF. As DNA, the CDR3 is TGTGCCAGCAGTTTTGAAACGAACTATGGCTACACCTTC.